This T cell receptor beta chain was sequenced for a study of T-cell memory formation after mild COVID-19 (dated by TCRdb to the early 2020s). Regarding the study in general: Most TCR sequence clusters were specific to one of the two donors. Longitudinal TCRalpha and TCRbeta repertoire sequencing tracked T-cell clones expanding and contracting after mild COVID-19 in two donors. Two young, previously healthy adult volunteers made up the cohort, one male and one female. The study at large found these results: Contracting CD4+ clones appeared mostly in the CM and EM memory subsets, whereas CD8+ clones were enriched in EMRA. Only two mild cases were covered in the study, and larger cohorts including severe cases with pre-infection samples were considered necessary. SARS-CoV-2 specificity of the second-wave clones peaking on day 37 was not confirmed. Clones contracting from day 15 to 85 had balanced CD4/CD8 phenotypes, while a second wave expanding from day 15 to 37 was biased towards CD4+. Some responding clones were detected in pre-infection memory, suggesting pre-existing cross-reactive memory T cells joined the SARS-CoV-2 response.

TCRdb names Illumina NovaSeq 6000 as the instrument used. TCRalpha and TCRbeta cDNA libraries were constructed by 5'RACE with constant-segment primers, with sample barcodes and unique molecular identifiers being introduced. Trizol reagent was used to extract RNA from every sample. Library amplification was performed in two PCR steps, and a second sample barcode and Illumina TruSeq adapters were introduced in the second step. Sequencing of the libraries was done on an Illumina NovaSeq, producing 2 x 150 bp paired-end reads. The study's processing was this. Reads were demultiplexed and collapsed into UMI-guided consensus sequences with migec v1.2.7. With mixcr v2.1.11, UMI consensuses were aligned to TRA and TRB V and J templates and assembled into clonotypes. Expanded or contracted clonotypes were those called significant by both edgeR and NoisET, with noise models trained on biological replicates. For edgeR calls, the cutoffs were a false discovery rate-adjusted p below 0.01 and a log2 fold-change threshold of 1. As an exploratory analysis of dynamics, PCA with hierarchical clustering was applied to max-normalized trajectories of the 1000 most abundant clonotypes. The CD4 or CD8 phenotype of responding clones was assigned using the separately sequenced CD4+ and CD8+ repertoires. Using fastp trimming at Q25 and MiXCR clonotype assembly, TCRdb reanalyzed the public sequencing data and kept in-frame beta chains. Entries are consolidated by CDR3 protein sequence, retaining the most common genes and DNA. Clone size and V and J calls follow TCRdb, not the original study. The table for this sample lists about 350,000 distinct CDR3 sequences; roughly 13% of them were counted only once. 22% of the sample is in the top ten clones.

V is shortened by 0 bases, J by 0 bases, and the region joining them spans 19 bases. Looking up the germline V gene yields CDR1 SGHRS and CDR2 YFSETQ. CDR3 length: 19 amino acids, cysteine to phenylalanine. Just CDR3 DNA is preserved here, 57 bases in frame from base 1. Ficoll-Paque density gradient centrifugation was used to isolate PBMCs. In this sample, this clonotype turned up a few times. What antigen it recognizes has not been identified. No quality values exist for individual bases; no much larger clone is one base distant. This clonotype was obtained from a man younger than 35 who had mild COVID-19 (a few samples of this study predate the infection). The sample titles of this study are shuffled in the database, so cell type and time point are left out; the donor was told from shared clones. Sequences were obtained from PBMCs or a T cell subset sorted from them (not recorded which). The chain is encoded by TRBV5-1 joined to TRBJ1-3; TRBD1 is possibly the D segment (5 matching bases). The CDR3 region has the sequence CASSLVSPRQGLSGNTIYF. Read as DNA, the sequence is TGCGCCAGCAGCTTGGTTTCCCCGAGGCAGGGACTCTCTGGAAACACCATATATTTT.